A selection of T cell receptor beta chains follows, all from one sample in a study of OX40 agonist ivuxolimab in advanced cancers. The protocol was immunoSEQ multiplex PCR, while the TCRdb copy is restricted to in-frame clones and leaves out a portion. The sample gives fewer than 45,000 clones, approximately 80% of which show up once; over 20% is in the top ten. The input for sequencing was CD4+ or CD8+ T cells sorted from blood, taken in a trial of the OX40 agonist ivuxolimab. The receptor set was obtained from an adult with an advanced solid tumor such as melanoma, head and neck, liver or kidney cancer. The CDR3 runs from the conserved cysteine through the conserved F or W. The order of the fields is V gene, J gene, CDR3 protein.

v_gene: TRBV10-3
j_gene: TRBJ1-1
CDR3aa: CAISRGETEAFF

v_gene: TRBV30
j_gene: TRBJ2-5
CDR3aa: CAWSIRRRETQYF

v_gene: TRBV18
j_gene: TRBJ1-2
CDR3aa: CASSPDRGRGGYTF

v_gene: TRBV5-1
j_gene: TRBJ1-1
CDR3aa: CASSAWTGDQAFF

v_gene: TRBV6-1
j_gene: TRBJ2-1
CDR3aa: CASSPTGGGEQFF

v_gene: TRBV29-1
j_gene: TRBJ1-1
CDR3aa: CSVWTGITEAFF

v_gene: TRBV4-2
j_gene: TRBJ1-5
CDR3aa: CASSLTDSLNQPQHF

v_gene: TRBV7-9
j_gene: TRBJ1-2
CDR3aa: CASSLDGPRGYGYTF

v_gene: TRBV19
j_gene: TRBJ2-5
CDR3aa: CASSGTGGETQYF

v_gene: TRBV5-1
j_gene: TRBJ1-1
CDR3aa: CASSLGRTEAFF

v_gene: TRBV2
j_gene: TRBJ2-2
CDR3aa: CASSWDTNTGELFF

v_gene: TRBV4-1
j_gene: TRBJ1-5
CDR3aa: CASSPGMYSNQPQHF

v_gene: TRBV6-6
j_gene: TRBJ1-2
CDR3aa: CASSYADRVEGYTF

v_gene: TRBV11-2
j_gene: TRBJ1-1
CDR3aa: CASSSRGDITKNTEAFF

v_gene: TRBV7-6
j_gene: TRBJ1-4
CDR3aa: CASSLPSGGEKLFF

v_gene: TRBV2
j_gene: TRBJ1-5
CDR3aa: CASSVRGALNQPQHF

v_gene: TRBV9
j_gene: TRBJ2-7
CDR3aa: CASSEGLAGAYEQYF

v_gene: TRBV5-8
j_gene: TRBJ1-2
CDR3aa: CASSLDRGRGGYTF

v_gene: TRBV27
j_gene: TRBJ1-5
CDR3aa: CASSYTGTGAGSNQPQHF

v_gene: TRBV7-9
j_gene: TRBJ2-6
CDR3aa: CASSLNRGSGANVLTF

v_gene: TRBV25-1
j_gene: TRBJ2-4
CDR3aa: CASTLTLGAKNIQYF

v_gene: TRBV5-6
j_gene: TRBJ1-2
CDR3aa: CASSFGTGVGYTF

v_gene: TRBV4-2
j_gene: TRBJ1-1
CDR3aa: CASSHLVANTEAFF

v_gene: TRBV9
j_gene: TRBJ1-6
CDR3aa: CASSVGGTVNSPLHF

v_gene: TRBV15
j_gene: TRBJ2-1
CDR3aa: CATSRSSTEQFF

v_gene: TRBV29-1
j_gene: TRBJ2-7
CDR3aa: CSVRQGAYEQYF

v_gene: TRBV9
j_gene: TRBJ1-2
CDR3aa: CASSVGPGHGYTF

v_gene: TRBV6-1
j_gene: TRBJ2-7
CDR3aa: CASSDGQGLWEQYF

v_gene: TRBV11-2
j_gene: TRBJ2-2
CDR3aa: CASSRGRITGELFF

v_gene: TRBV5-1
j_gene: TRBJ2-2
CDR3aa: CASSDPGQGNTGELFF

v_gene: TRBV10-3
j_gene: TRBJ2-1
CDR3aa: CAIGSSGGLSSYNEQFF

v_gene: TRBV7-9
j_gene: TRBJ1-6
CDR3aa: CASSLLQDNSPLHF

v_gene: TRBV19
j_gene: TRBJ2-6
CDR3aa: CASSIGQQAFSGANVLTF

v_gene: TRBV2
j_gene: TRBJ1-2
CDR3aa: CARLDISNYGYTF

v_gene: TRBV27
j_gene: TRBJ1-3
CDR3aa: CASSPGIVNRPGNTIYF

v_gene: TRBV5-1
j_gene: TRBJ2-3
CDR3aa: CASSFGPDTQYF

v_gene: TRBV5-5
j_gene: TRBJ1-2
CDR3aa: CASSLALGLNYGYTF

v_gene: TRBV2
j_gene: TRBJ1-2
CDR3aa: CASSGLRQSNYGYTF

v_gene: TRBV7-9
j_gene: TRBJ1-3
CDR3aa: CASSSLYSGNTIYF

v_gene: TRBV18
j_gene: TRBJ1-2
CDR3aa: CASSPEPGSGYTF

v_gene: TRBV18
j_gene: TRBJ1-2
CDR3aa: CASSPIDVLANYGYTF

v_gene: TRBV6-5
j_gene: TRBJ1-2
CDR3aa: CASSYYRGVGGDTF

v_gene: TRBV2
j_gene: TRBJ2-4
CDR3aa: CASSAGEIAKNIQYF

v_gene: TRBV5-1
j_gene: TRBJ1-1
CDR3aa: CASSLGQTNTWAFF

v_gene: TRBV14
j_gene: TRBJ1-1
CDR3aa: CASSIDRNTEAFF

v_gene: TRBV5-1
j_gene: TRBJ2-3
CDR3aa: CASSALARTGPDTQYF

v_gene: TRBV6-1
j_gene: TRBJ2-3
CDR3aa: CASSGVGSTDTQYF

v_gene: TRBV6-5
j_gene: TRBJ1-2
CDR3aa: CASNPGQGAGGYTF

v_gene: TRBV14
j_gene: TRBJ1-6
CDR3aa: CASRRGTGQNNSPLHF

v_gene: TRBV30
j_gene: TRBJ1-2
CDR3aa: CAWTGQSNYGYTF

v_gene: TRBV5-1
j_gene: TRBJ1-2
CDR3aa: CASSGGQGFYGYTF